This paragraph covers one TCR beta chain sequence. This sample was included in a study of blood T cell repertoires in COVID-19. Study-level information: The analysed material was cDNA or gDNA that came from T cells, B-cell-depleted T cells, or PBMCs.

The CDR3 runs 12 residues. V was pared by 6 bases and J by 6 bases, with 12 bases between. In germline, CDR1 is MDHEN, CDR2 SYDVKM. The protocol was immunoSEQ multiplex PCR, while the TCRdb copy is restricted to in-frame clones and leaves out a portion. The table shows about 350,000 clones, with 89% occurring only once. This chain joins TRBV28 and TRBJ2-7; perhaps TRBD1 as D (5 bases). Sequencing input: peripheral blood. This sequence originates from a woman in her fifties or sixties with COVID-19, enrolled during active disease. CDR3 loop: CASSLAQGEQYF. CDR3 in DNA: TGTGCCAGCAGCCTCGCGCAGGGCGAGCAGTACTTC.